This TCR beta chain was captured in a study of blood T cell repertoires in COVID-19. The V gene's germline CDR1 is MNHEY and CDR2 SVGEGT. V was cut by 0 bases and J by 8 bases, with 10 bases left in between. This CDR3 comprises 13 residues. This table comes from immunoSEQ multiplex PCR, and its TCRdb copy is limited to in-frame clones, with some not included. The sample records fewer than 200,000 clones, roughly 90% being singletons. This sequence was found in a man aged 45-60 years with acute or convalescent COVID-19. This chain uses TRBV6-2 or TRBV6-3 with TRBJ1-2; D is perhaps TRBD1 (6 bases). What was sequenced was peripheral blood. In nucleotides, the CDR3 is TGTGCCAGCAGTTACTCTGGACAGAGGGGCTACACCTTC. It codes for CASSYSGQRGYTF.